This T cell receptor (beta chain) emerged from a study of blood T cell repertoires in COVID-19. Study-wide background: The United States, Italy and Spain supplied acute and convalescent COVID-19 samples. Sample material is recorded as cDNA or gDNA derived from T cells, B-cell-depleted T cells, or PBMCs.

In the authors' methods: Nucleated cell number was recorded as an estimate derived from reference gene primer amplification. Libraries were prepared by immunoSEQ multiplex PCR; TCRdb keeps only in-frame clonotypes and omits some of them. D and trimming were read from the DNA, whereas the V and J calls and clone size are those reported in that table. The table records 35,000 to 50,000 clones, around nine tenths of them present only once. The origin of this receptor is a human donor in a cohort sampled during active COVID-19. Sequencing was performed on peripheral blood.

This CDR3 reads CASIRDRGGVYHTDTQYF. The CDR3 DNA reads as TGCGCCAGCATCCGAGACAGGGGGGGGGTATATCACACAGATACGCAGTATTTT. This chain uses TRBV10-1 with TRBJ2-3; 9 nucleotides align to TRBD1. Germline CDR1 is WNHNN and CDR2 is SYGVQD (reference sequence). Trimming took 7 bases from V and 2 from J; bases not matched to a gene: 16. The CDR3 spans 18 residues.